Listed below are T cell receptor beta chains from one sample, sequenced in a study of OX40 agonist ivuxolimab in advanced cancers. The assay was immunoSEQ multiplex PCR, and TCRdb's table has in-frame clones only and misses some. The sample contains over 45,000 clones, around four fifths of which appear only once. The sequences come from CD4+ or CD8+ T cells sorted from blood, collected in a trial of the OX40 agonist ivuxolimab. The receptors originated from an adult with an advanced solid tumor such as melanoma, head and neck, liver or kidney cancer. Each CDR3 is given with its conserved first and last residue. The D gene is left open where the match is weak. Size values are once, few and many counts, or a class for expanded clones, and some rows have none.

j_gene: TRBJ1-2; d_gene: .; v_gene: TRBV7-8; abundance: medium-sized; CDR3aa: CASSPSYREGYGYTF; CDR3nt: TGTGCCAGCAGCCCGAGCTACAGGGAGGGCTATGGCTACACCTTC
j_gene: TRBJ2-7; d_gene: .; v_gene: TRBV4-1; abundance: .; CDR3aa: CASSHPGGYEQYF; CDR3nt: TGCGCCAGCAGCCACCCCGGGGGTTACGAGCAGTACTTC
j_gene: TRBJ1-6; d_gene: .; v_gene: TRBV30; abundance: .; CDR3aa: CAWSPGLVYNSPLHF; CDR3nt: TGTGCCTGGAGCCCGGGGTTGGTCTATAATTCACCCCTCCACTTT
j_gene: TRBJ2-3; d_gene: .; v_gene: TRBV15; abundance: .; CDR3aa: CATSRDHEGIDTQYF; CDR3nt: TGTGCCACCAGCAGAGATCATGAGGGAATAGATACGCAGTATTTT
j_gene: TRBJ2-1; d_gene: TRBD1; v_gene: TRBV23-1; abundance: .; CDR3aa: CASSSRDRGRNEQFF; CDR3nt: TGCGCCAGCAGCTCTAGGGACAGGGGGAGGAATGAGCAGTTCTTC
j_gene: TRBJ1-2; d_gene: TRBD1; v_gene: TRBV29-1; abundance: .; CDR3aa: CSVVGQRTNYGYTF; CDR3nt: TGCAGCGTCGTGGGACAGAGAACTAACTATGGCTACACCTTC
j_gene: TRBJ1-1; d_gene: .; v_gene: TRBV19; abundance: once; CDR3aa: CASSINRQGEAFF; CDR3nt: TGTGCCAGTAGTATAAACCGGCAGGGTGAAGCTTTCTTT
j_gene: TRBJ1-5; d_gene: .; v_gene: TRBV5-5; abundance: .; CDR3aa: CASSPDGSPQHF; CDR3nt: TGTGCCAGCAGCCCGGACGGTTCGCCCCAGCATTTT
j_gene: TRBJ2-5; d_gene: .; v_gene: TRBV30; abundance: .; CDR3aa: CAWSVQPQETQYF; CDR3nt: TGTGCCTGGAGTGTACAGCCTCAAGAGACCCAGTACTTC
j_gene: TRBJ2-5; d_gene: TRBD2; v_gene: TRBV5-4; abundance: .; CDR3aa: CASSWGLAGETQYF; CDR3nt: TGTGCCAGCAGCTGGGGACTAGCGGGGGAGACCCAGTACTTC
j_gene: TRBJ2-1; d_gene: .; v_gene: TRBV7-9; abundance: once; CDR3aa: CASSPGFGAGEQFF; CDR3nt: TGTGCCAGCAGCCCGGGCTTCGGGGCTGGGGAGCAGTTCTTC
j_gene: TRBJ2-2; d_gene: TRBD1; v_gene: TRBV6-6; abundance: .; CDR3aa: CASSYWDSAGELFF; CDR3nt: TGTGCCAGCAGTTACTGGGACAGTGCCGGGGAGCTGTTTTTT
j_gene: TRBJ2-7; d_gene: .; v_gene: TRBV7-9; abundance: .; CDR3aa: CASSRAMGPGGYEQYF; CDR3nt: TGTGCCAGCAGCCGAGCCATGGGGCCAGGCGGTTACGAGCAGTACTTC
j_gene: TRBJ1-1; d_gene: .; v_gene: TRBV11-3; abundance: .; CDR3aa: CASRGNTEAFF; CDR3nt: TGTGCCAGCAGGGGGAACACTGAAGCTTTCTTT
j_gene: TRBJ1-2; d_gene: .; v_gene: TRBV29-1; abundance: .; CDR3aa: CSVGGLGGYTF; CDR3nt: TGCAGCGTTGGGGGGCTCGGTGGCTACACCTTC
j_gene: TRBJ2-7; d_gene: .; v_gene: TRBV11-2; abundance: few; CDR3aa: CASSLRGARAYEQYF; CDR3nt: TGTGCCAGCAGCTTACGGGGGGCCAGGGCCTACGAGCAGTACTTC
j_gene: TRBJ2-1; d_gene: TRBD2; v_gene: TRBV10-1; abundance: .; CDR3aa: CASSEGTSGADEQFF; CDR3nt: TGCGCCAGCAGTGAAGGCACTAGCGGAGCCGATGAGCAGTTCTTC
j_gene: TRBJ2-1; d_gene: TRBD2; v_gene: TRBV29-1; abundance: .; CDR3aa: CSVELLAGAYNEQFF; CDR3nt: TGCAGCGTCGAGCTTCTAGCGGGGGCTTACAATGAGCAGTTCTTC
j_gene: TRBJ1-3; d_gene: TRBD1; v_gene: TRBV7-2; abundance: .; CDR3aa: CASSNDRVHTIYF; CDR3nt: TGTGCCAGCAGCAATGACAGGGTGCACACCATATATTTT
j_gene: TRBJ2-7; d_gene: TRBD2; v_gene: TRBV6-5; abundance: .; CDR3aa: CASSYSGLAYYEQYF; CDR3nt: TGTGCCAGCAGTTACTCCGGACTAGCGTACTACGAGCAGTACTTC
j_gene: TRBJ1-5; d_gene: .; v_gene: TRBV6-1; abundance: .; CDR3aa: CASSVTLGYNQPQHF; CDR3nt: TGTGCCAGCAGTGTGACCTTGGGGTACAATCAGCCCCAGCATTTT
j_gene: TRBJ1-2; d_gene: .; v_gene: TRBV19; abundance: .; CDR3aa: CASSNPFTGTEFGYTF; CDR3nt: TGTGCCAGTAGTAACCCTTTTACAGGGACCGAGTTTGGCTACACCTTC
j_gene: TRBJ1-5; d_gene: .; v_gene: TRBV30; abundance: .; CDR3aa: CAWTANSNQPQHF; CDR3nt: TGTGCCTGGACAGCAAATAGCAATCAGCCCCAGCATTTT
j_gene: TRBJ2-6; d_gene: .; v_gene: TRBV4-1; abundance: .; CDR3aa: CASSQGEPVLLKSSGANVLTF; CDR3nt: TGCGCCAGCAGCCAAGGGGAACCGGTGTTGTTAAAGTCCTCTGGGGCCAACGTCCTGACTTTC
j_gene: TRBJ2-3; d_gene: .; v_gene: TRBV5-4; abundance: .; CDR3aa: CASSPPGTSTDTQYF; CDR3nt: TGTGCCAGCAGCCCCCCCGGGACTAGCACAGATACGCAGTATTTT
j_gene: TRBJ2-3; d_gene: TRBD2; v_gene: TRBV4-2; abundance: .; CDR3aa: CASSQESMKAGGRGTQYF; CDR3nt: TGTGCCAGCAGCCAAGAAAGCATGAAAGCGGGGGGAAGAGGTACGCAGTATTTT
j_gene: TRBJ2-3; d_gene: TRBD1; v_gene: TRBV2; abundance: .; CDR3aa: CASSDGQGSLGTQYF; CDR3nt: TGTGCCAGCAGTGATGGACAGGGGAGTTTAGGTACGCAGTATTTT
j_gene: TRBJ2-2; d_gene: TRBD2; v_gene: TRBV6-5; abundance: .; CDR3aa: CASKSSGNTGELFF; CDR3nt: TGTGCCAGCAAGTCTAGCGGGAACACCGGGGAGCTGTTTTTT
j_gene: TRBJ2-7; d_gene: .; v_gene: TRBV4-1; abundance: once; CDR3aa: CASSSHYEQYF; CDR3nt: TGCGCCAGCAGCTCACACTACGAGCAGTACTTC
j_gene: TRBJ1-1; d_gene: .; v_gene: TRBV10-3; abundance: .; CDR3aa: CAISERVATEAFF; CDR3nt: TGTGCCATCAGTGAAAGGGTAGCCACTGAAGCTTTCTTT
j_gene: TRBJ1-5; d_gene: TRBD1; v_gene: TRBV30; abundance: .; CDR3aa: CAWGKDRVINQPQHF; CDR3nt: TGTGCCTGGGGTAAGGACAGGGTTATCAATCAGCCCCAGCATTTT
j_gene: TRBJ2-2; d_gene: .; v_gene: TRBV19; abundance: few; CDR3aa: CASSPRSANTGELFF; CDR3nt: TGTGCCAGTAGTCCCCGATCCGCGAACACCGGGGAGCTGTTTTTT
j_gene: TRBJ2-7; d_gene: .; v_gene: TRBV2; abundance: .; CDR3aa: CASNGLTGGAQQYF; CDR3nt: TGTGCCAGCAATGGACTAACTGGCGGGGCGCAGCAGTACTTC
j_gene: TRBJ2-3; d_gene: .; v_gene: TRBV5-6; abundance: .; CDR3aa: CASTQAASSTDTQYF; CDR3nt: TGTGCCAGCACCCAGGCAGCATCTAGCACAGATACGCAGTATTTT
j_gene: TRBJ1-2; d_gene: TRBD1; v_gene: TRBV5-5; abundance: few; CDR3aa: CASSLEAGQVGYTF; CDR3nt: TGTGCCAGCAGCTTGGAGGCAGGACAGGTCGGCTACACCTTC
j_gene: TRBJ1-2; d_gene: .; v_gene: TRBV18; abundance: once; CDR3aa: CASALSLGDCTF; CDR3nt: TGTGCCAGCGCCCTCAGCCTAGGGGACTGCACCTTC
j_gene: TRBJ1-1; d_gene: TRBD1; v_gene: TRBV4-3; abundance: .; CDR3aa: CASSDRVNTEAFF; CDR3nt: TGCGCCAGCAGCGACAGGGTAAACACTGAAGCTTTCTTT
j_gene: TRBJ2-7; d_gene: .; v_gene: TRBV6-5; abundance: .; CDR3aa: CASSYRAAYEQYF; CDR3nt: TGTGCCAGCAGTTACAGGGCCGCCTACGAGCAGTACTTC
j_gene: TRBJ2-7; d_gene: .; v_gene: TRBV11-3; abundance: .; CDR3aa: CASSPPGGFVGHYEQYF; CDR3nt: TGTGCCAGCAGCCCCCCGGGCGGTTTCGTGGGTCACTACGAGCAGTACTTC
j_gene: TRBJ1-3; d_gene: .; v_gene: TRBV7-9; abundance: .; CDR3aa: CASTLSARNTIYF; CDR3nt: TGTGCCAGCACCCTGTCGGCCCGGAACACCATATATTTT
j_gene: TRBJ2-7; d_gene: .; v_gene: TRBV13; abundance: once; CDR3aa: CASSLVPQSSYEQYF; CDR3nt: TGTGCCAGCAGCTTAGTTCCCCAGAGCTCCTACGAGCAGTACTTC
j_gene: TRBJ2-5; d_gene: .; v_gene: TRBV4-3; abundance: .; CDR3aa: CASSQEWARETQYF; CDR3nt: TGCGCCAGCAGCCAAGAGTGGGCGCGTGAGACCCAGTACTTC
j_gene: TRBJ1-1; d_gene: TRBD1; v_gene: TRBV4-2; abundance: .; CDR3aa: CASSQDRTGRNTEAFF; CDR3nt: TGTGCCAGCAGCCAAGATCGGACAGGGAGGAACACTGAAGCTTTCTTT